Presented here are 6 T cell receptor beta chains from one specimen sequenced in a study of blood T cell repertoires in COVID-19. Profiling relied on immunoSEQ multiplex PCR, and the TCRdb table lists in-frame clones only, not all of them. This sample has about 360,000 clones, with around 87% found just once. Sequencing was carried out using peripheral blood. These receptors originate from a human donor in a cohort sampled during active COVID-19.

Worth noting for this clone: The sample contains more than one DNA sequence encoding this CDR3. This chain connects TRBV15 to TRBJ2-7; TRBD2 might be the D (5 bases). The CDR3 is made up of 13 amino acids. Germline V gives CDR1 LNHNV, CDR2 YYDKDF (reference sequence). Trimming took off 0 bases at V and 4 bases at J, with 7 bases between the two ends. In DNA form, the CDR3 reads TGTGCCACCAGCAGAGATCGGGGTTACGAGCAGTACTTC. Residues: CATSRDRGYEQYF.

The J gene is TRBJ2-1, the V gene TRBV6-2 or TRBV6-3; TRBD1 might be the D (6 bases). The CDR3 contains 14 residues. CDR1 is MNHEY, CDR2 SVGEGT, per germline. V gave up 0 bases and J gave up 10 bases, with 13 bases separating them. The CDR3 DNA sequence: TGTGCCAGCAGTTACTCTATGGGGGCTTGGGAGCAGTTCTTC. This translates into CASSYSMGAWEQFF.

The chain carries TRBV24-1 and TRBJ2-2; no firm D call. Trimming took 4 bases from V and 6 from J, leaving 8 bases between them. From germline, CDR1 is KGHDR and CDR2 SFDVKD. The CDR3 is 13 amino acids. The CDR3 DNA reads TGTGCCACCAGTGAGCGCTTCTCCGGGGAGCTGTTTTTT. Residues: CATSERFSGELFF.

The chain carries TRBV11-2 and TRBJ2-7, with TRBD2 matching 12 bases. CDR1 SGHAT and CDR2 FQNNGV come from the germline V gene. The junction had 5 bases not matched to a gene; V was cut back by 5 bases and J by 0 bases. The CDR3 runs to 16 residues. CDR3 protein: CASSGGLAGSSYEQYF. The CDR3 bases are TGTGCCAGCAGCGGCGGACTAGCGGGGAGCTCCTACGAGCAGTACTTC.

This clone showed up just once. The rearrangement links TRBV3-1 (or the pseudogene TRBV3-2) to TRBJ1-5; possibly TRBD1 for D (5 bases). The CDR3 contains 15 residues. Germline V CDR1 and CDR2: LGHDT, YNNKEL (reference sequence). Trimming left V 0 bases short and J 7 bases short, with 13 bases between. The CDR3 spells CASSQDGRGNQPQHF. CDR3 nucleotide sequence: TGTGCCAGCAGCCAAGATGGACGGGGGAACCAGCCCCAGCATTTT.

The V call is TRBV5-6, the J call TRBJ1-2; D gene ambiguous. Trimming shortened V by 0 bases and J by 6 bases, and 12 bases separated the two germline ends. This CDR3 has 14 amino acids. The germline CDR1 and CDR2 sequences are SGHDT and YYEEEE. The CDR3 here is CASSLVVHQNGYTF. The DNA for the CDR3 is TGTGCCAGCAGCTTGGTCGTTCACCAGAATGGCTACACCTTC.